One sample yielded the 10 T cell receptor beta chains listed below, sequenced in a study of beta chain features in type 1 diabetes. Since all of the isolated RNA was reverse transcribed, expressed TCRB transcripts were what got sequenced. Here immunoSEQ multiplex PCR was the method, and the copy in TCRdb shows in-frame clones only, minus some. The data contain under 250,000 clones, 14% of them seen just once; the ten biggest clones take up around 0.03%. The sequenced material came from naive CD4+ T cells from blood. Source of these receptors: a woman between 35 and 50 years old in good health.

This clone was seen only a few times. CDR3 nucleotide sequence: TGTGCCATCAGTGAGAGGACTAGCGGGGGGGGACCTGAGCAGTTCTTC. Amino acids: CAISERTSGGGPEQFF. The gene calls are TRBV10-3 and TRBJ2-1; TRBD2 agrees at 15 bases. The V gene's germline CDR1 is ENHRY and CDR2 SYGVKD. The CDR3 is made up of 16 amino acids. After removal of 2 bases from V and 9 bases from J, the junction contained 5 bases not matched to a gene.

The chain couples TRBV4-3 to TRBJ2-1; TRBD1 matches 9 bases. The germline CDR1 and CDR2 sequences are LGHNA and YSLEER. The V and J ends lost 3 bases and 3 bases, in that order; junction bases with no gene match: 3. The CDR3 consists of 15 residues. The CDR3 DNA reads as TGCGCCAGCAGCCACGGGGACAGGGACTACAATGAGCAGTTCTTC. Its protein is CASSHGDRDYNEQFF.

The chain combines TRBV7-2 with TRBJ2-1; possibly TRBD1 for D (5 bases). The CDR3 is made up of 13 amino acids. Trimming removed 7 bases at V and 5 bases at J, with 12 bases between. Germline CDR1 is SGHTA and CDR2 is FQGNSA. Here the CDR3 reads CASMIRTNNEQFF. The CDR3 nucleotides read TGTGCCAGCATGATAAGGACAAACAATGAGCAGTTCTTC.

The chain combines TRBV7-2 with TRBJ2-1; 9 nucleotides agree with TRBD2. Germline V gene lookup returns CDR1 SGHTA and CDR2 FQGNSA. Trimming removed 3 bases from V and 0 bases from J; junction bases left unmatched: 9. This CDR3 region has 18 residues. The CDR3: CASSFGRERGASYNEQFF. The CDR3 DNA reads as TGTGCCAGCAGCTTTGGTCGGGAGCGGGGGGCCTCCTACAATGAGCAGTTCTTC. The variable domain in full, with the rest retrieved from reference TRBV7-2 and TRBJ2-1, is GAGVSQSPSNKVTEKGKDVELRCDPISGHTALYWYRQSLGQGLEFLIYFQGNSAPDKSGLPSDRFSAERTGGSVSTLTIQRTQQEDSAVYLCASSFGRERGASYNEQFFGPGTRLTVL.

This chain links TRBV6-6 with TRBJ1-2; tentatively, D is TRBD1 (5 bases). Trimming stripped 7 bases from V and 3 bases from J, with 12 bases between. The CDR3 has 13 amino acids. Germline-derived CDR1 and CDR2 are MNHNY and SVGAGI (reference sequence). Written as DNA, the CDR3 is TGTGCCAGCACCTACGACAGAGACTATGGCTACACCTTC. Its translation is CASTYDRDYGYTF.

This clone was counted a few times. The rearrangement uses TRBV19 and TRBJ1-1; a weak D match, TRBD1 (5 bases). V was clipped by 3 bases and J by 3 bases, with 8 bases between them. Germline CDR1 and CDR2: LNHDA and SQIVND (reference sequence). The CDR3 sequence is 13 residues long. The CDR3 here is CASSIGGDTEAFF. DNA for the CDR3: TGTGCCAGTAGTATCGGGGGTGACACTGAAGCTTTCTTT.

This chain's CDR3 is CASRVDTGELFF. CDR3 coding DNA: TGTGCTTCGAGGGTGGACACCGGGGAGCTGTTTTTT. The chain joins TRBV9 to TRBJ2-2; a weak D match, TRBD2 (5 bases). Per the germline V gene, CDR1 is SGDLS and CDR2 is YYNGEE. CDR3 length: 12 residues.

This clone was detected a few times. This chain connects TRBV19 to TRBJ1-1, with 9 bases fitting TRBD1. Per germline, CDR1 LNHDA and CDR2 SQIVND (reference sequence). After removal of 0 bases from V and 6 bases from J, the junction contained 2 bases not matched to a gene. The CDR3 consists of 14 residues. CDR3 protein: CASSIDGTGPEAFF. The CDR3 nucleotides are TGTGCCAGTAGTATAGATGGGACAGGGCCTGAAGCTTTCTTT.

This clone was recorded a few times. This chain links TRBV14 with TRBJ2-1, with 8 nucleotides matching TRBD2. Trimming cost V 4 bases and J 2 bases; bases outside gene matches: 10. The germline gives CDR1 SGHDN, CDR2 FVKESK. The CDR3 has 17 residues. The CDR3 DNA reads TGTGCCAGCAGCCCTCTTCAAGCGGGGGCCACCTACAATGAGCAGTTCTTC. Protein sequence: CASSPLQAGATYNEQFF.

In nucleotides, the CDR3 is TGTGCCAGCACGGCAGGGCGGGGAATAAATAATTCACCCCTCCACTTT. Amino acids: CASTAGRGINNSPLHF. The J gene is TRBJ1-6, the V gene TRBV25-1, with D possibly being TRBD1 (5 bases). This CDR3 contains 16 residues. V lost 7 bases to trimming and J lost 5 bases, with 18 bases between them. The germline gives CDR1 MGHDK, CDR2 SYGVNS.